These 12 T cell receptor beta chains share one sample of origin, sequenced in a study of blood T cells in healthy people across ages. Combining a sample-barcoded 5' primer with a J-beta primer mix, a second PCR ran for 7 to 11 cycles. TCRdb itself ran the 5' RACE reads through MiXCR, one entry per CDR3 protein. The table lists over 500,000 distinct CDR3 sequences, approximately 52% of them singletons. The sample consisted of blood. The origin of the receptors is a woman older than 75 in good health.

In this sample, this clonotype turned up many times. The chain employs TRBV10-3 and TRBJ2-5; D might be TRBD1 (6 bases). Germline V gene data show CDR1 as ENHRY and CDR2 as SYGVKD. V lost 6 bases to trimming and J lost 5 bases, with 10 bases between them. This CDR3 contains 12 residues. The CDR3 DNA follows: TGTGCCATCAGCACAGGGTCCGAGACCCAGTACTTC. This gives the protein CAISTGSETQYF.

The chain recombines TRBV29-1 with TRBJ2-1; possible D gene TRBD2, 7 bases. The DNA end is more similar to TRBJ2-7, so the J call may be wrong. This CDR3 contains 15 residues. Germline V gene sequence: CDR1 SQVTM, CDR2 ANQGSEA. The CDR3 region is CSVEGGADSYNEQYF. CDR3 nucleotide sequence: TGCAGCGTTGAGGGGGGGGCGGACTCCTACAATGAGCAGTACTTC.

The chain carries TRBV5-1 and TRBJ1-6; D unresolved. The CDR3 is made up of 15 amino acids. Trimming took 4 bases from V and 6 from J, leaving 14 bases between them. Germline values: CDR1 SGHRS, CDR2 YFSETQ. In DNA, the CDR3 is TGCGCCAGCAGCAGCACCGACGGAGGTAATTCACCCCTCCACTTT. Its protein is CASSSTDGGNSPLHF. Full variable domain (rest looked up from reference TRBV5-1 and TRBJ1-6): KAGVTQTPRYLIKTRGQQVTLSCSPISGHRSVSWYQQTPGQGLQFLFEYFSETQRNKGNFPGRFSGRQFSNSRSEMNVSTLELGDSALYLCASSSTDGGNSPLHFGNGTRLTVT.

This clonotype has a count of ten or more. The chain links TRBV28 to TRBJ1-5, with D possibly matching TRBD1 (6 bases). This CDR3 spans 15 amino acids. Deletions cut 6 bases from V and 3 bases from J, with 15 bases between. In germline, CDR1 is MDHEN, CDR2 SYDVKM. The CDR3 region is CASRTRQALNQPQHF. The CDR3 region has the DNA TGTGCCAGCAGGACTAGACAGGCACTCAATCAGCCCCAGCATTTT.

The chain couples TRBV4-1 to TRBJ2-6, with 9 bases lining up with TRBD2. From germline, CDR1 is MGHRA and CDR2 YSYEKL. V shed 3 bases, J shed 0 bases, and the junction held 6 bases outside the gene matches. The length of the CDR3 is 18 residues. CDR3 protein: CASSQTSGVSSGANVLTF. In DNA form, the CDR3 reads TGCGCCAGCAGCCAGACTAGCGGCGTTAGCTCTGGGGCCAACGTCCTGACTTTC.

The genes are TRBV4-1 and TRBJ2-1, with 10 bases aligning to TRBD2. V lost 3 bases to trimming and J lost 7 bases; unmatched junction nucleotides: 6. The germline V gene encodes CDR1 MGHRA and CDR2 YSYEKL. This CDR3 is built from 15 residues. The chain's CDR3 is CASSHSSGSLNEQFF. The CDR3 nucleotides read TGCGCCAGCAGCCACTCTAGCGGGAGCCTTAATGAGCAGTTCTTC.

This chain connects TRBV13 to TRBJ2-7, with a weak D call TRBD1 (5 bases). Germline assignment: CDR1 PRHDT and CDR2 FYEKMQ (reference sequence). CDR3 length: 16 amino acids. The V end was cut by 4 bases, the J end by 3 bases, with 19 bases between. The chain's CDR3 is CASSSSAVTELYEQYF. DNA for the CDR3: TGTGCCAGCAGCTCATCCGCGGTGACAGAGCTCTACGAGCAGTACTTC.

CDR3 in DNA: TGCGCCAGCAGCTTGGCTTCTAGCGGGAGTACGAATGAGCAGTTCTTC. Translated: CASSLASSGSTNEQFF. The rearrangement links TRBV5-1 to TRBJ2-1, with 10 bases matching TRBD2. Germline V gene data show CDR1 as SGHRS and CDR2 as YFSETQ. The CDR3 is 16 residues long. Trimming at V came to 0 bases and at J to 7 bases, leaving 7 bases not matched to a gene.

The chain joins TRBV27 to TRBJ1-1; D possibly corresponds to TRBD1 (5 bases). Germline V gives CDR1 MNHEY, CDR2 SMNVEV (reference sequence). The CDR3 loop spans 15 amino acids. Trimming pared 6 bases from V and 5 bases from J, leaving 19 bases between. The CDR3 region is CASRGRGAPGTEAFF. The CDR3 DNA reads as TGTGCCAGCAGGGGTCGAGGGGCGCCGGGGACTGAAGCTTTCTTT.

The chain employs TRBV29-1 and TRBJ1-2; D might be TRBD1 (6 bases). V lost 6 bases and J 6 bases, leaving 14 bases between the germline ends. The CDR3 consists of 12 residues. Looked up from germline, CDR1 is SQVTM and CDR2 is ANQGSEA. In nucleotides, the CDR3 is TGCAGCGTCCAGCGGGGGCTGGATGGCTACACCTTC. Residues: CSVQRGLDGYTF. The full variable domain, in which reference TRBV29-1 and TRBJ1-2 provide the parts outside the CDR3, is SAVISQKPSRDICQRGTSLTIQCQVDSQVTMMFWYRQQPGQSLTLIATANQGSEATYESGFVIDKFPISRPNLTFSTLTVSNMSPEDSSIYLCSVQRGLDGYTFGSGTRLTVV.

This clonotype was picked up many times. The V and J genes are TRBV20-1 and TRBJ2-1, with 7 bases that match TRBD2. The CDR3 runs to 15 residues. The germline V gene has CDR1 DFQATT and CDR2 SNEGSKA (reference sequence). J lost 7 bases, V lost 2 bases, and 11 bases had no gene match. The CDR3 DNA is TGCAGTGCTAGACCCCTGACGGGAGGACCTAATGAGCAGTTCTTC. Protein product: CSARPLTGGPNEQFF.

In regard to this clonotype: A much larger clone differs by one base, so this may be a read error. The CDR3 spells CSVNIGPTFYNEQFF. The CDR3 nucleotides are TGCAGCGTTAATATAGGCCCAACCTTCTACAATGAGCAGTTCTTC. V and J are TRBV29-1 and TRBJ2-1; D remains ambiguous. The CDR3 runs 15 residues. Germline V gives CDR1 SQVTM, CDR2 ANQGSEA. The V end was cut by 5 bases, the J end by 3 bases, with 17 bases between.